These 12 T cell receptor beta chains came from one sample sequenced in a study of T cell clonality in common variable immunodeficiency. The data were produced by immunoSEQ multiplex PCR, yet TCRdb's version contains in-frame clones alone and is incomplete. The repertoire has tens of thousands of clones, none seen only once; the ten largest take 5% to 6.5%. The sequencing input was peripheral blood mononuclear cells. These receptors originate from a person aged 18 to 75 in good health.

This clone was seen repeatedly, ten times or more. The read ends 3 residues before the CDR3 terminus; that terminus is restored from the germline J gene. The chain links TRBV7-2 to TRBJ2-5; 12 positions match TRBD2. With V trimmed by 4 bases and J by 5 bases, 2 bases remained unmatched. The CDR3 runs to 14 residues. Looked up from germline, CDR1 is SGHTA and CDR2 is FQGNSA. This CDR3 is CASSYGLAGETQYF. CDR3 bases read: TGTGCCAGCAGCTACGGACTAGCGGGGGAGACC.

This clone was seen repeatedly, ten times or more. The read stops 3 residues short of the end of the CDR3; the missing end is completed from the germline J gene. V usage is TRBV15 and J usage is TRBJ2-1, with TRBD2 matching 7 bases. V dropped 3 bases and J dropped 7; count of bases not matched to a gene: 9. CDR1 is LNHNV and CDR2 is YYDKDF in the germline V gene (reference sequence). The CDR3 contains 15 residues. The sequenced CDR3 bases are TGTGCCACCAGCAGGGATAGGACTAGAGCGAATGAG. It specifies CATSRDRTRANE. The entire CDR3 protein is CATSRDRTRANEQFF. Supplemented by reference TRBV15 and TRBJ2-1, the full variable domain reads DAMVIQNPRYQVTQFGKPVTLSCSQTLNHNVMYWYQQKSSQAPKLLFHYYDKDFNNEADTPDNFQSRRPNTSFCFLDIRSPGLGDTAMYLCATSRDRTRANEQFFGPGTRLTVL.

The table lists this clone with many counts. The read finishes 3 residues shy of the CDR3 end, and the germline J gene is used to complete it. This chain links TRBV5-1 with TRBJ2-7; 7 bases match TRBD1. The ends lost 0 bases at V and 5 bases at J; junction bases unmatched: 11. Germline V gene data show CDR1 as SGHRS and CDR2 as YFSETQ. CDR3 length: 16 residues. The CDR3 sequence is CASSLALTGLPHEQYF. The sequenced CDR3 bases are TGCGCCAGCAGCTTGGCCCTGACAGGGCTTCCCCACGAG.

As for this clone: A read error may be the cause here, since a much bigger clone is one base away. The read ends 3 residues before the CDR3 terminus; that terminus is restored from the germline J gene. This sample includes further DNA sequences coding for the same CDR3. V usage is TRBV2 and J usage is TRBJ1-3, with D perhaps TRBD1 (6 bases). Germline-derived CDR1 and CDR2 are SNHLY and FYNNEI. The CDR3 has 14 amino acids. The DNA read from the CDR3 is TGTGCCAGCAGTGAGCAGGGGCTCGGAAACACA. Translation gives CASSEQGLGNT. The complete CDR3 reads CASSEQGLGNTIYF.

This clone was observed at least ten times. The read terminates 3 residues before the CDR3 end, so the remaining end is supplied by the germline J gene. The rearrangement uses TRBV6-2 or TRBV6-3 and TRBJ2-3; 8 nucleotides align to TRBD2. The CDR3 loop spans 14 amino acids. The trim removed 10 bases at V and 1 base at J, leaving 7 bases unmatched. From germline, CDR1 is MNHEY and CDR2 SVGEGT. The covered CDR3 bases are TGTGCCACGTTACGGGAGGGGGGCACAGATACG. Residues: CATLREGGTDT. The complete CDR3 reads CATLREGGTDTQYF.

On this clone: With the read ending 3 residues before the CDR3 end, the germline J gene is used to fill in that end. The chain uses TRBV30 and TRBJ2-3; 10 nucleotides line up with TRBD1. Germline assignment: CDR1 GTSNPN and CDR2 SVGIG (reference sequence). The CDR3 sequence is 14 residues long. CDR3: CAWQTGGLGQPQYF. The sequenced CDR3 bases are TGTGCCTGGCAGACAGGGGGCTTAGGGCAGCCG.

This clone was found many times. The read stops 3 residues short of the end of the CDR3; the missing end is completed from the germline J gene. The genes are TRBV11-2 and TRBJ1-3; D not certain. Germline CDR1 and CDR2: SGHAT and FQNNGV. V dropped 5 bases and J dropped 4 bases, with 9 bases sitting between them. The CDR3 sequence is 13 residues long. The CDR3 region is CASSLNRGNTIYF. CDR3 bases read: TGTGCCAGCAGCCTCAATCGGGGAAACACC. The variable domain in full, with the rest retrieved from reference TRBV11-2 and TRBJ1-3, is EAGVAQSPRYKIIEKRQSVAFWCNPISGHATLYWYQQILGQGPKLLIQFQNNGVVDDSQLPKDRFSAERLKGVDSTLKIQPAKLEDSAVYLCASSLNRGNTIYFGEGSWLTVV.

In this sample, this clone turned up many times. Sequencing ends 3 residues short of the CDR3 end; the germline J gene provides the rest. The V call is TRBV30, the J call TRBJ2-7; weak D call: TRBD1 (6 bases). Germline assignment: CDR1 GTSNPN and CDR2 SVGIG (reference sequence). This CDR3 is 12 amino acids long. V lost 8 bases to trimming and J lost 2 bases, with 13 bases between them. The sequenced part of the CDR3 DNA is TGTGCCGTCTCTTGGGGGCCCTACGAG. The encoded protein is CAVSWGPYE. In full, the CDR3 is CAVSWGPYEQYF.

To note about this clone: The missing CDR3 end, 3 residues past where the read stops, is filled in from the germline J gene. The rearrangement joins TRBV23-1 to TRBJ2-5; 10 nucleotides match TRBD1. TRBV23-1 is assigned to the ORF class and has an uncertain function. The V segment lost 6 bases and the J segment 3 bases; nucleotides outside the gene matches: 10. CDR3 length equals 16 residues. The CDR3 DNA, read in part, is TGCGCCAGCAGCCGAGAATCTGGGACAGGGGAAGAGACC. It codes for CASSRESGTGEET. The full CDR3 reads CASSRESGTGEETQYF.

This clone was counted many times. The read comes to an end 3 residues before the CDR3 does, leaving the germline J gene to fill in the end. The rearrangement links TRBV5-1 to TRBJ1-1; D unresolved. This CDR3 is 13 amino acids long. V lost 4 bases and J lost 3, with 10 bases in between. Germline CDR1 SGHRS, CDR2 YFSETQ. The DNA read from the CDR3 is TGCGCCAGCAGCCCGGCGGGGTACACTGAA. It yields the protein CASSPAGYTE. The complete CDR3 sequence is CASSPAGYTEAFF.

This clone appeared many times. The read stops 3 residues short of the end of the CDR3; the missing end is completed from the germline J gene. The rearrangement joins TRBV7-7 to TRBJ2-5; D might be TRBD1 (5 bases). Germline V gene sequence: CDR1 SSHAT, CDR2 FNYEAQ (reference sequence). The V and J ends lost 2 bases and 7 bases respectively, with 14 bases between them. This CDR3 region has 14 residues. Incomplete CDR3 DNA: TGTGCCAGCAGCTTATCCTGGGGCAGAGCGACC. Encoded protein: CASSLSWGRAT. The full CDR3 is CASSLSWGRATQYF.

This clone was counted ten times or more. The CDR3 end lies 3 residues beyond the end of the read and is filled in from the germline J gene. The chain recombines TRBV5-1 with TRBJ2-5, with D perhaps matching TRBD2 (6 bases). CDR1 is SGHRS, CDR2 YFSETQ, per germline. The CDR3 contains 14 residues. Trimming shortened V by 0 bases and J by 6 bases, and 12 bases separated the two germline ends. CDR3 sequence reads: CASSLGGTWKTQYF. The DNA read from the CDR3 is TGCGCCAGCAGCTTGGGAGGGACTTGGAAGACC. Using reference TRBV5-1 and TRBJ2-5 for the parts outside the CDR3, the full variable domain is KAGVTQTPRYLIKTRGQQVTLSCSPISGHRSVSWYQQTPGQGLQFLFEYFSETQRNKGNFPGRFSGRQFSNSRSEMNVSTLELGDSALYLCASSLGGTWKTQYFGPGTRLLVL.